This TCR beta chain is from a study of blood T cell repertoires in COVID-19. This clone occurred a few times. Donors were grouped by their self-reported clinical history. Cohort 3 donors were reported recovered after two negative PCRs, clearance, or symptom resolution. Authors' processing steps: By means of reference gene primer amplification, nucleated cell counts were estimated. The assay was immunoSEQ multiplex PCR, and TCRdb's table has in-frame clones only and misses some. V, J and clone size reflect that table, while D and trimming were determined from the DNA. The sample has some 200,000 clones, roughly four fifths seen once. The ends lost 8 bases at V and 7 bases at J; junction bases unmatched: 8. Germline values: CDR1 MNHEY, CDR2 SVGAGI. The CDR3 contains 13 residues.

This sequence originates from a man between 40 and 49 years old who had recovered from COVID-19. This chain links TRBV6-5 with TRBJ1-5; 7 bases agree with TRBD1. The sequenced sample was PBMCs or T cells enriched from blood (not recorded which). CDR3: CASETGRGQPQHF. For the CDR3, the DNA is TGTGCCAGCGAGACAGGGAGAGGACAGCCCCAGCATTTT.